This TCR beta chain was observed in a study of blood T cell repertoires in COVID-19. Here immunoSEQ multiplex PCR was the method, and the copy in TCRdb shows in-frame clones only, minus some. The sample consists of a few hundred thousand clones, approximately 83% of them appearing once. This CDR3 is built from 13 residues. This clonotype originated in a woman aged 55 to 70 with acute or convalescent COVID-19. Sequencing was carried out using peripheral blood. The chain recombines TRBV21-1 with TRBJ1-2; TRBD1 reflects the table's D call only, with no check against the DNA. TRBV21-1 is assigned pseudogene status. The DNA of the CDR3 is TGTGCCAGCAGCAAAATCAGCAGGGGTGGCTACACCTTC. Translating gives CASSKISRGGYTF.